This note documents a single T cell receptor (beta chain) sequence. Its antigen remains unknown. TCRbeta CDR3 was sequenced at survey depth with template counts. Data came from immunoSEQ multiplex PCR; TCRdb stores just in-frame clones and leaves some out. The data contain about 3,100 clones, 64% of them singletons. Adult allogeneic hematopoietic cell transplant recipients with steroid-refractory graft-versus-host disease were prospectively enrolled for research autopsy. This record belongs to a study of tissue T cells after allogeneic stem cell transplantation. Study-wide results and caveats: Some tissue clones might be persisting host cells; their alloreactivity or antigen specificity was not determined. Tissue-detected TCR repertoire was only partly captured by blood and spleen T cells. Anatomically similar tissues had similar TCR repertoires within each patient.

Sample: jejunal tissue, taken at autopsy. The clonotype was recovered from a male patient at least 60 years old with steroid-refractory graft-versus-host disease after an allogeneic stem cell transplant. A share of the T cells may be of graft donor origin.

This chain's CDR3 is CASKGASPYEQYF. For the CDR3, the DNA is TGTGCCAGCAAGGGGGCGTCCCCCTACGAGCAGTACTTC. The chain is built from TRBV6-5 and TRBJ2-7; 7 nucleotides align to TRBD1. V lost 7 bases, J lost 2 bases, and 5 bases stayed unmatched. Germline loops: CDR1 MNHEY, CDR2 SVGAGI. This CDR3 has 13 amino acids.